One and the same sample provided the 23 T cell receptor beta chains below, sequenced in a study of control samples from healthy donors and cancer patients. Using immunoSEQ multiplex PCR, the repertoire was profiled, and TCRdb retains in-frame clones only, with some absent. This table has 150,000 to 200,000 clones, about 94% appearing once. Sequenced input: blood. Receptors were obtained from a woman between 35 and 50 years old in good health.

This chain connects TRBV18 to TRBJ1-1; D might be TRBD1 (6 bases). Germline V gene sequence: CDR1 KGHSH, CDR2 LQKENI. Trimming removed 4 bases from V and 3 bases from J, with 15 bases in between. The CDR3 sequence is 15 residues long. The CDR3: CASSLLPGEDTEAFF. CDR3 DNA sequence: TGTGCCAGCTCACTGTTACCAGGGGAGGACACTGAAGCTTTCTTT.

This chain connects TRBV4-3 to TRBJ1-1, with unresolved D. The CDR3 consists of 16 residues. The germline V gene has CDR1 LGHNA and CDR2 YSLEER. Trimming removed 1 base at V and 1 base at J, with 13 bases between. The CDR3 loop is CASSQGGTDRNTEAFF. The CDR3 nucleotides are TGCGCCAGCAGCCAAGGGGGTACCGATCGGAACACTGAAGCTTTCTTT.

V is TRBV9 and J is TRBJ1-1, with TRBD1 identical over 7 bases. The CDR3 loop spans 16 amino acids. V trimming: 0 bases; J trimming: 4 bases; junction bases outside the gene matches: 9. CDR1 and CDR2 from the germline V gene are SGDLS and YYNGEE. This chain's CDR3 is CASSVEGTAVATEAFF. The DNA for the CDR3 is TGTGCCAGCAGCGTAGAGGGGACAGCGGTCGCCACTGAAGCTTTCTTT.

This clone was seen only once. The chain carries TRBV19 and TRBJ2-2; D ambiguous. The V end was cut by 4 bases, the J end by 1 base, with 13 bases between. From germline, CDR1 is LNHDA and CDR2 SQIVND (reference sequence). CDR3 length: 16 amino acids. The CDR3 nucleotides read TGTGCCAGTAGTAGTCCCCGTGGCGGGAACACCGGGGAGCTGTTTTTT. It specifies CASSSPRGGNTGELFF.

V gene TRBV19 combines with J gene TRBJ1-6, with D perhaps TRBD1 (6 bases). Germline CDR1 is LNHDA and CDR2 is SQIVND (reference sequence). V lost 5 bases to trimming and J lost 1 base, with 15 bases between them. This CDR3 has 17 amino acids. CDR3 residues: CASSLRDTQSYNSPLHF. The DNA of the CDR3 is TGTGCCAGTAGTTTACGGGACACTCAGTCCTATAATTCACCCCTCCACTTT.

This sequence joins TRBV4-2 and TRBJ2-7; a weak D match, TRBD1 (5 bases). Germline lookup yields CDR1 LGHNA and CDR2 YNFKEQ. With 1 base removed from V and 6 bases from J, the gap between germline ends came to 16 bases. The CDR3 has 15 amino acids. This CDR3 is CASSQVELFQGEQYF. DNA of the CDR3: TGTGCCAGCAGCCAAGTAGAACTCTTTCAGGGCGAGCAGTACTTC.

V gene TRBV7-2 combines with J gene TRBJ2-2, with TRBD2 matching over 7 bases. J gave up 5 bases and V 2 bases, and 8 bases lay outside the gene matches. Germline lookup yields CDR1 SGHTA and CDR2 FQGNSA. The CDR3 covers 16 residues. The CDR3, as DNA: TGTGCCAGCAGCTTATCCGGGGGGACCTTTACCGGGGAGCTGTTTTTT. This translates into CASSLSGGTFTGELFF. The full variable domain, rest sourced from reference TRBV7-2 and TRBJ2-2, is GAGVSQSPSNKVTEKGKDVELRCDPISGHTALYWYRQSLGQGLEFLIYFQGNSAPDKSGLPSDRFSAERTGGSVSTLTIQRTQQEDSAVYLCASSLSGGTFTGELFFGEGSRLTVL.

The chain employs TRBV4-1 and TRBJ2-1, with TRBD1 as a possible D gene (6 bases). Per germline, CDR1 MGHRA and CDR2 YSYEKL. V was trimmed by 4 bases and J by 0 bases, leaving 10 bases between them. The CDR3 contains 15 residues. CDR3 amino acids: CASSPGVSSYNEQFF. The CDR3, as DNA: TGCGCCAGCAGCCCAGGGGTAAGCTCCTACAATGAGCAGTTCTTC.

This clone occurred once. The chain is built from TRBV3-1 (or the pseudogene TRBV3-2) and TRBJ1-2, with D possibly matching TRBD1 (5 bases). V lost 5 bases to trimming and J lost 13 bases, with 17 bases between them. The CDR3 has 12 amino acids. CDR1 and CDR2 from the germline V gene are LGHDT and YNNKEL (reference sequence). CDR3 amino acids: CASSGAGTTLTF. In DNA form, the CDR3 reads TGTGCCAGCAGCGGAGCAGGGACGACTCTCACCTTC.

The V call is TRBV5-6, the J call TRBJ1-5; 9 nucleotides match TRBD1. Per germline, CDR1 SGHDT and CDR2 YYEEEE. V was pared by 5 bases and J by 3 bases, with 3 bases of the junction left unmatched. The CDR3 contains 14 residues. CDR3 residues: CASSWTGANQPQHF. The DNA of the CDR3 is TGTGCCAGCAGTTGGACAGGGGCCAATCAGCCCCAGCATTTT.

The rearrangement links TRBV5-4 to TRBJ1-3; D gene unclear. Germline values: CDR1 SGHNT, CDR2 YYREEE (reference sequence). The length of the CDR3 is 16 residues. Trimming stripped 0 bases from V and 11 bases from J, with 21 bases between. The CDR3 here is CASSLGGFTSRRAIYF. The CDR3 nucleotides are TGTGCCAGCAGCTTGGGGGGATTTACCTCCCGAAGGGCCATATATTTT.

The rearrangement uses TRBV27 and TRBJ1-2; D ambiguous. This CDR3 contains 17 residues. Germline-derived CDR1 and CDR2 are MNHEY and SMNVEV (reference sequence). Trimming pared 1 base from V and 1 base from J, leaving 16 bases between. The CDR3 DNA reads as TGTGCCAGCAGTTTATTCCCCCGCTTCCTCAGTAACTATGGCTACACCTTC. This codes for CASSLFPRFLSNYGYTF.

The rearrangement joins TRBV25-1 to TRBJ1-2; D remains ambiguous. CDR1 MGHDK and CDR2 SYGVNS come from the germline V gene. The CDR3 has 12 residues. V was trimmed by 7 bases and J by 1 base, leaving 7 bases between them. CDR3 sequence (DNA): TGTGCCAGCACTCAGGATAACTATGGCTACACCTTC. It encodes CASTQDNYGYTF.

The chain is built from TRBV18 and TRBJ1-6, with D perhaps TRBD1 (6 bases). Germline assignment: CDR1 KGHSH and CDR2 LQKENI. CDR3 size: 15 residues. V was pared by 3 bases and J by 6 bases, with 12 bases between. The DNA of the CDR3 is TGTGCCAGCTCACCGCAGGGACATATTAATTCACCCCTCCACTTT. This codes for CASSPQGHINSPLHF.

The rearrangement uses TRBV5-1 and TRBJ1-3; D not resolved. V lost 0 bases, J lost 0 bases, and 10 bases lay in between. The CDR3 spans 16 residues. The germline gives CDR1 SGHRS, CDR2 YFSETQ. This CDR3 reads CASSLAVGGSGNTIYF. DNA for the CDR3: TGCGCCAGCAGCTTGGCGGTCGGCGGCTCTGGAAACACCATATATTTT.

The rearrangement uses TRBV30 and TRBJ2-7; D may be TRBD2 (5 bases). V was cut by 3 bases and J by 5 bases, with 17 bases left in between. Germline-derived CDR1 and CDR2 are GTSNPN and SVGIG (reference sequence). This CDR3 region has 14 residues. This CDR3 is CAWRGAPLGDEQYF. The CDR3 bases are TGTGCCTGGAGGGGAGCCCCTCTTGGGGACGAGCAGTACTTC. Complete variable domain (other parts from reference TRBV30 and TRBJ2-7): SQTIHQWPATLVQPVGSPLSLECTVEGTSNPNLYWYRQAAGRGLQLLFYSVGIGQISSEVPQNLSASRPQDRQFILSSKKLLLSDSGFYLCAWRGAPLGDEQYFGPGTRLTVT.

DNA of the CDR3: TGTGCCAGCAGAGGACAGGCTCGAACTCCCGGGCTGTTTTTT. This encodes CASRGQARTPGLFF. This chain connects TRBV6-5 to TRBJ2-2; 7 nucleotides agree with TRBD1. Germline assignment: CDR1 MNHEY and CDR2 SVGAGI. Unmatched junction bases numbered 14, after V lost 6 bases and J lost 13 bases. The CDR3 consists of 14 residues.

V and J are TRBV10-3 and TRBJ1-1, with TRBD1 matching 11 bases. This CDR3 spans 14 amino acids. CDR1 is ENHRY, CDR2 SYGVKD, per germline. With 8 bases clipped from V and 4 bases from J, the junction kept 6 bases outside the gene matches. This CDR3 is CAIGQGASGTEAFF. The CDR3 DNA follows: TGTGCCATCGGACAGGGGGCATCAGGCACTGAAGCTTTCTTT.

The CDR3 nucleotides are TGTGCCAGCAGCGGGGGGACAGGCGATACTAGCACAGATACGCAGTATTTT. It codes for CASSGGTGDTSTDTQYF. This chain joins TRBV5-5 and TRBJ2-3; 8 bases agree with TRBD1. In germline, CDR1 is SGHKS, CDR2 YYEKEE (reference sequence). The J segment lost 0 bases and the V segment lost 4 bases, leaving 10 bases of the junction unmatched. The CDR3 extends over 17 amino acids.

In this sample, this clone turned up once. This rearrangement joins TRBV3-1 (or the pseudogene TRBV3-2) to TRBJ2-5; 11 bases are shared with TRBD2. The germline V gene encodes CDR1 LGHDT and CDR2 YNNKEL (reference sequence). The CDR3 is 17 residues long. V shed 2 bases and J 5 bases; nucleotides not matched to a gene: 10. The CDR3 DNA follows: TGTGCCAGCAGCCAACTAGGTAGCGGGAGGGTCCGGGAGACCCAGTACTTC. Protein product: CASSQLGSGRVRETQYF.

The chain links TRBV25-1 to TRBJ2-1; tentatively, D is TRBD2 (6 bases). The CDR3 has 13 residues. V lost 5 bases and J 5 bases, leaving 10 bases between the germline ends. CDR1 is MGHDK and CDR2 is SYGVNS in the germline V gene. The CDR3 spells CASSPGLHNEQFF. The CDR3 nucleotides are TGTGCCAGCAGTCCGGGACTTCACAATGAGCAGTTCTTC. Full variable domain (remainder filled in from reference TRBV25-1 and TRBJ2-1): EADIYQTPRYLVIGTGKKITLECSQTMGHDKMYWYQQDPGMELHLIHYSYGVNSTEKGDLSSESTVSRIRTEHFPLTLESARPSHTSQYLCASSPGLHNEQFFGPGTRLTVL.

The V gene is TRBV4-1, the J gene TRBJ1-2; no definite D call. The V gene lost 0 bases and the J gene lost 5 bases, with 4 bases spanning the gap. Per germline, CDR1 MGHRA and CDR2 YSYEKL. CDR3 length: 12 amino acids. CDR3 nucleotides: TGCGCCAGCAGCCAAGACAGATATGGCTACACCTTC. Residues: CASSQDRYGYTF.

The sample holds one count of this clone. The V and J genes are TRBV6-1 and TRBJ2-1; 12 bases are shared with TRBD2. The CDR3 has 15 residues. The trim removed 2 bases at V and 9 bases at J, leaving 5 bases unmatched. CDR1 is MNHNS and CDR2 is SASEGT in the germline V gene. The CDR3 region is CASSESSGGAGEQFF. Here the CDR3 DNA reads TGTGCCAGCAGTGAATCTAGCGGGGGGGCCGGTGAGCAGTTCTTC.